The entry below gives a single T cell receptor beta chain sequence along with its context. The antigen remains unidentified. The record originates from a study of cytomegalovirus exposure and HLA in healthy donors. General study results and limits: A later analysis reportedly found fewer N-insertions in an Asian-associated ancestry cluster than the approximately 660-donor mean.

The PCR had 60 Vbeta and 13 Jbeta primers. Produced via immunoSEQ multiplex PCR; TCRdb's table is partial and in-frame only. This sample has approximately 100,000 clones, with 70% to 85% found just once. The receptor was derived from a woman aged 40 to 50 in good health and CMV-seronegative. Material for sequencing was PBMCs.

The CDR3 DNA is TGTGCCAGCAGCTTAGGCCAGGGGGCCGACGAGCAGTACTTC. It encodes CASSLGQGADEQYF. V gene TRBV7-9 combines with J gene TRBJ2-7, with TRBD1 matching over 8 bases. Germline CDR1 SEHNR, CDR2 FQNEAQ (reference sequence). The CDR3 has 14 amino acids. After removal of 1 base from V and 5 bases from J, the junction contained 4 bases not matched to a gene.